These T cell receptor beta chains were read from a single sample in a study of cytomegalovirus exposure and HLA in healthy donors. Assay used: immunoSEQ multiplex PCR; TCRdb lists only in-frame clones, some missing. The sample lists 150,000 to 200,000 clones, roughly 85% occurring once. Sequencing was carried out using PBMCs. These receptor sequences come from a man aged 50 or older in good health and CMV-seropositive. Both conserved end residues are part of each CDR3. Each record gives: CDR3 length, J gene, D gene, clone size, V gene, CDR3 protein, CDR3 DNA. The D gene is left open where the match is weak. Expanded clones get a size class; other rows say once, few or many, or leave the size out.

CDR3 length: 14
J gene: TRBJ2-1
D gene: TRBD2
clone size: .
V gene: TRBV2
CDR3 protein: CAIPCKPPLAGQLF
CDR3 DNA: TGTGCCATCCCCTGCAAACCCCCTCTAGCGGGGCAGCTCTTC

CDR3 length: 14
J gene: TRBJ2-3
D gene: TRBD2
clone size: once
V gene: TRBV9
CDR3 protein: CASGSGGITDTQYF
CDR3 DNA: TGTGCCAGCGGGAGCGGGGGAATCACAGATACGCAGTATTTT

CDR3 length: 17
J gene: TRBJ1-2
D gene: .
clone size: .
V gene: TRBV2
CDR3 protein: CASSDGVDLGNYGGYTF
CDR3 DNA: TGTGCCAGCAGTGACGGTGTCGACTTAGGTAACTATGGAGGCTACACCTTC

CDR3 length: 15
J gene: TRBJ2-5
D gene: .
clone size: .
V gene: TRBV21-1
CDR3 protein: CASQPAQGFQETQYF
CDR3 DNA: TGTGCCAGCCAGCCCGCGCAGGGATTCCAAGAGACCCAGTACTTC

CDR3 length: 10
J gene: TRBJ2-3
D gene: TRBD2
clone size: .
V gene: TRBV28
CDR3 protein: CASPGGVQYF
CDR3 DNA: TGTGCCAGCCCCGGGGGGGTGCAGTATTTT

CDR3 length: 16
J gene: TRBJ1-1
D gene: .
clone size: .
V gene: TRBV9
CDR3 protein: CASSADPGNLNTEAFF
CDR3 DNA: TGTGCCAGCAGCGCAGACCCGGGAAACCTAAACACTGAAGCTTTCTTT

CDR3 length: 17
J gene: TRBJ1-5
D gene: .
clone size: .
V gene: TRBV19
CDR3 protein: CASSIVYRVDGNQPQHF
CDR3 DNA: TGTGCCAGTAGTATAGTATACAGGGTTGACGGCAATCAGCCCCAGCATTTT

CDR3 length: 16
J gene: TRBJ2-3
D gene: TRBD2
clone size: .
V gene: TRBV27
CDR3 protein: CASSLRGRGGTDTQYF
CDR3 DNA: TGTGCCAGCAGTTTAAGAGGGCGGGGGGGCACAGATACGCAGTATTTT

CDR3 length: 13
J gene: TRBJ1-1
D gene: .
clone size: .
V gene: TRBV7-9
CDR3 protein: CASVGQVNTEAFF
CDR3 DNA: TGTGCCAGCGTGGGCCAGGTGAACACTGAAGCTTTCTTT

CDR3 length: 17
J gene: TRBJ2-1
D gene: .
clone size: .
V gene: TRBV11-3
CDR3 protein: CASSLGAHRSSYNEQFF
CDR3 DNA: TGTGCCAGCAGCTTGGGCGCACACAGGAGCTCCTACAATGAGCAGTTCTTC

CDR3 length: 13
J gene: TRBJ1-4
D gene: .
clone size: .
V gene: TRBV14
CDR3 protein: CASSQRVNEKLFF
CDR3 DNA: TGTGCCAGCAGCCAGAGGGTTAATGAAAAACTGTTTTTT

CDR3 length: 16
J gene: TRBJ2-6
D gene: TRBD1
clone size: many
V gene: TRBV28
CDR3 protein: CASSLGQVTGANVLTF
CDR3 DNA: TGTGCCAGCAGTTTAGGACAGGTGACTGGGGCCAACGTCCTGACTTTC

CDR3 length: 14
J gene: TRBJ1-3
D gene: .
clone size: .
V gene: TRBV14
CDR3 protein: CASSQRTIGNTIYF
CDR3 DNA: TGTGCCAGCAGCCAGAGGACAATCGGAAACACCATATATTTT

CDR3 length: 14
J gene: TRBJ2-7
D gene: .
clone size: .
V gene: TRBV6-5
CDR3 protein: CASSFGGGSYEQYF
CDR3 DNA: TGTGCCAGCAGTTTCGGGGGAGGAAGCTACGAGCAGTACTTC

CDR3 length: 15
J gene: TRBJ2-1
D gene: TRBD2
clone size: .
V gene: TRBV7-7
CDR3 protein: CASSLVAGGYNEQFF
CDR3 DNA: TGTGCCAGCAGCTTAGTAGCGGGGGGATACAATGAGCAGTTCTTC

CDR3 length: 16
J gene: TRBJ2-1
D gene: TRBD2
clone size: .
V gene: TRBV6-1
CDR3 protein: CASSVLTSGSYNEQFF
CDR3 DNA: TGTGCCAGCAGTGTCTTGACTAGCGGGAGTTACAATGAGCAGTTCTTC

CDR3 length: 16
J gene: TRBJ2-1
D gene: TRBD2
clone size: few
V gene: TRBV4-1
CDR3 protein: CASSQVLLASGGEQFF
CDR3 DNA: TGCGCCAGCAGCCAAGTGTTGCTGGCTAGCGGGGGAGAGCAGTTCTTC

CDR3 length: 16
J gene: TRBJ2-2
D gene: .
clone size: .
V gene: TRBV10-3
CDR3 protein: CAISEAPLENTGELFF
CDR3 DNA: TGTGCCATCAGTGAAGCTCCACTAGAGAACACCGGGGAGCTGTTTTTT

CDR3 length: 12
J gene: TRBJ2-5
D gene: .
clone size: .
V gene: TRBV5-4
CDR3 protein: CASSRNEETQYF
CDR3 DNA: TGTGCCAGCAGTCGTAATGAAGAGACCCAGTACTTC

CDR3 length: 12
J gene: TRBJ1-6
D gene: .
clone size: .
V gene: TRBV13
CDR3 protein: CASRAQNSPLHF
CDR3 DNA: TGTGCCAGCAGGGCCCAGAATTCACCCCTCCACTTT

CDR3 length: 15
J gene: TRBJ2-5
D gene: .
clone size: few
V gene: TRBV5-6
CDR3 protein: CASSPGVAGFKTQYF
CDR3 DNA: TGTGCCAGCAGCCCCGGAGTGGCCGGTTTTAAGACCCAGTACTTC

CDR3 length: 15
J gene: TRBJ2-5
D gene: TRBD2
clone size: .
V gene: TRBV7-6
CDR3 protein: CASSPQLAYQETQYF
CDR3 DNA: TGTGCCAGCAGCCCGCAACTAGCGTACCAAGAGACCCAGTACTTC

CDR3 length: 13
J gene: TRBJ1-1
D gene: .
clone size: few
V gene: TRBV10-3
CDR3 protein: CAIKEGGNTEAFF
CDR3 DNA: TGTGCCATCAAGGAGGGAGGGAACACTGAAGCTTTCTTT

CDR3 length: 15
J gene: TRBJ1-4
D gene: .
clone size: few
V gene: TRBV7-3
CDR3 protein: CASSLTGLGDEKLFF
CDR3 DNA: TGTGCCAGCAGCCTGACGGGACTGGGGGATGAAAAACTGTTTTTT

CDR3 length: 14
J gene: TRBJ2-7
D gene: TRBD2
clone size: .
V gene: TRBV27
CDR3 protein: CASSPSPGGYEQYF
CDR3 DNA: TGTGCCAGCAGTCCTTCCCCGGGGGGGTACGAGCAGTACTTC

CDR3 length: 15
J gene: TRBJ2-1
D gene: .
clone size: .
V gene: TRBV6-1
CDR3 protein: CASSDGGAGRNEQFF
CDR3 DNA: TGTGCCAGCAGTGATGGAGGTGCAGGAAGGAATGAGCAGTTCTTC

CDR3 length: 15
J gene: TRBJ2-7
D gene: TRBD1
clone size: once
V gene: TRBV9
CDR3 protein: CASSPVGQGTYEQYF
CDR3 DNA: TGTGCCAGCAGCCCGGTTGGACAGGGAACCTACGAGCAGTACTTC

CDR3 length: 15
J gene: TRBJ2-1
D gene: TRBD1
clone size: once
V gene: TRBV6-1
CDR3 protein: CASRGPGQSYNEQFF
CDR3 DNA: TGTGCCAGCAGGGGACCGGGACAGTCCTACAATGAGCAGTTCTTC

CDR3 length: 17
J gene: TRBJ2-2
D gene: TRBD2
clone size: .
V gene: TRBV11-2
CDR3 protein: CASTTGASGGFTGELFF
CDR3 DNA: TGTGCCAGCACCACGGGGGCTAGCGGGGGATTCACCGGGGAGCTGTTTTTT

CDR3 length: 14
J gene: TRBJ1-1
D gene: TRBD1
clone size: .
V gene: TRBV6-1
CDR3 protein: CATSQGAFSTEAFF
CDR3 DNA: TGTGCCACCTCCCAGGGGGCGTTTTCCACTGAAGCTTTCTTT

CDR3 length: 12
J gene: TRBJ2-3
D gene: .
clone size: .
V gene: TRBV2
CDR3 protein: CASSDLEDTQYF
CDR3 DNA: TGTGCCAGCAGTGACTTAGAGGATACGCAGTATTTT

CDR3 length: 15
J gene: TRBJ2-5
D gene: TRBD1
clone size: .
V gene: TRBV6-1
CDR3 protein: CASSGQGFGQETQYF
CDR3 DNA: TGTGCCAGCAGTGGACAGGGTTTTGGGCAAGAGACCCAGTACTTC